This T cell receptor beta chain was documented in a study of T cell clonotyping in hematopoietic cell transplantation (dated by TCRdb to 2020 to 2023). With regard to the full study: In the study, fewer than 150 blood samples were gathered from roughly 40 consecutive transplant recipients and their related donors. Patients were recruited between September 2015 and 2017 and followed until late 2020 or death.

Blood samples for TCR beta sequencing were given by related transplant donors. Nuclei Lysis Solution was used to extract genomic DNA from fresh or cryopreserved unfractionated peripheral blood mononuclear cells. A distance of 15 bases separates the germline ends of V and J, which lose 2 bases and 5 bases respectively. CDR1 and CDR2, looked up from the germline V gene, are SGDLS and YYNGEE. Including cysteine and phenylalanine, the CDR3 has 15 amino acids. The sequence is cut down to CDR3 DNA, 45 bases in frame from base 1. Summary of the overall study and its limitations: Just a small fraction of recipient repertoires overlapped with donor repertoires, and more than 95% appeared de novo at the given depth. Inverse Simpson Index values from donors and from recipients before transplant predicted broader TCR repertoire diversity after transplant. A decrease in recipient TCR diversity was observed after transplant, and a progressive increase in pathologically expanded clonotypes was seen from day 30 to day 180. The sample size was limited and the cells went unsorted, which meant the CD4 and CD8 repertoire contributions could not be told apart.

Worth noting for this clone: Its antigen is still unknown. Base-call qualities are not available, and no considerably larger clone is one nucleotide away.

TCR beta CDR3 regions were amplified from genomic DNA with the immunoSEQ assay, a bias-controlled multiplex PCR using V- and J-specific primers. A second PCR step added a proprietary barcode and Illumina adapter sequences to the CDR3 amplicons. CDR3 libraries were sequenced on an Illumina MiSeq instrument. From the authors' description of their analysis: Export and quality control were performed with immunoSEQ Analyzer 3.0, and downstream analyses were performed with R Bioconductor and Immunarch. Repertoire metrics were calculated using only productive rearrangements within the normalized downsampled data set. Pathologically expanded clonotypes were defined as those larger than 5 templates in the normalized cohort. The Inverse Simpson Index was used to measure repertoire diversity. To capture all clonotypes, CMV-specificity analyses were performed on the non-normalized data set. As stored in TCRdb, this immuneACCESS dataset retains in-frame rearrangements with V and J assigned. A fraction of the clones does not appear; measured against another copy, unresolved V genes explain less than half of the discrepancy, and the remainder lacks a known reason. V, J and clone size reflect that table, while D and trimming were determined from the DNA. The sample table contains fewer than 20,000 clones; only one count was recorded for about two thirds of them. The ten largest clones represent approximately 9% of the sample.

The chain employs TRBV9 and TRBJ2-3; the D gene is possibly TRBD1 or TRBD2, each agreeing over 5 bases. This TCR was recovered from a woman aged 55-69 years in good health. Some clones in this sample may be carry-over from other donors' samples. Sequenced material: peripheral blood mononuclear cells. The CDR3 is CASSVSGTGGDTQYF. The DNA reads TGTGCCAGCAGCGTCTCCGGGACGGGTGGAGATACGCAGTATTTT. Beyond the CDR3, the reference TRBV9 and TRBJ2-3 genes provide the residues; the full variable domain reads: DSGVTQTPKHLITATGQRVTLRCSPRSGDLSVYWYQQSLDQGLQFLIQYYNGEERAKGNILERFSAQQFPDLHSELNLSSLELGDSALYFCASSVSGTGGDTQYFGPGTRLTVL.